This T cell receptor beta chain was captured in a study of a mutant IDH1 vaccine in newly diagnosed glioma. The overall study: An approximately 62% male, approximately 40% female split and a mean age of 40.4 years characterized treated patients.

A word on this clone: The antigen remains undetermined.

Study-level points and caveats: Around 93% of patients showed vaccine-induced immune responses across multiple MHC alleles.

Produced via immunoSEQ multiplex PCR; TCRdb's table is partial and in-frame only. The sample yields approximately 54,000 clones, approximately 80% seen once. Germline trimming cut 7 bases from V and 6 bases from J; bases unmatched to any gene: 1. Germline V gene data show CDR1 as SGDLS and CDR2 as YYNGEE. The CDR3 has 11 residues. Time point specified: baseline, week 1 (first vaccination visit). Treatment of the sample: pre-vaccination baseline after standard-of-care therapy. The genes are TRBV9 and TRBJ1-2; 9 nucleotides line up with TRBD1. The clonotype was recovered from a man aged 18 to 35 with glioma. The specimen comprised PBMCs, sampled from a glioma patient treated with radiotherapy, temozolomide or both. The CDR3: CASRDRDGYTF. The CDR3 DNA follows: TGTGCCAGCCGGGACAGGGATGGCTACACCTTC.